This TCR beta chain was captured in a study of spatial heterogeneity in lung cancer. The germline V gene encodes CDR1 SGHTA and CDR2 FQGTGA. V was pared by 0 bases and J by 5 bases, with 7 bases between. CDR3 length equals 13 residues. This clonotype was picked up many times. Time point reported: blood at routine non-recurrence follow-up after resection. Frozen PBMC, nontumor lung or tumor provided whole RNA, which was sequenced unsorted. MiXCR was run by TCRdb on the 5' RACE reads, yielding one entry per CDR3 protein. The data contain some 120,000 distinct CDR3 sequences, 9.5% to 15% of them singletons.

This TCR was sampled from a male donor with early-stage non-small cell lung cancer. The chain couples TRBV7-3 to TRBJ1-2, with D possibly being TRBD1 (6 bases). Sequencing used PBMCs, obtained at follow-up. CDR3 sequence reads: CASSLTTGYGYTF. The DNA for the CDR3 is TGTGCCAGCAGCTTAACCACAGGGTATGGCTACACCTTC. Variable domain in full (rest from reference TRBV7-3 and TRBJ1-2): GAGVSQTPSNKVTEKGKYVELRCDPISGHTALYWYRQSLGQGPEFLIYFQGTGAADDSGLPNDRFFAVRPEGSVSTLKIQRTERGDSAVYLCASSLTTGYGYTFGSGTRLTVV.